This T cell receptor beta chain was captured by sequencing in a study of blood T cell repertoires in COVID-19. This clone has only one observation. Trimming removed 5 bases from V and 4 bases from J, with 12 bases in between. This CDR3 comprises 15 residues. The germline V gene encodes CDR1 LNHDA and CDR2 SQIVND (reference sequence). Per the original data handling: Reference gene primer amplification gave nucleated cell count estimates. Sequencing used immunoSEQ multiplex PCR; TCRdb keeps in-frame clones, though not all of them. V, J and clone size are taken as reported in that table, and D and trimming were inferred from the DNA itself. The sample shows 35,000 to 40,000 clones, roughly 85% of them seen only once.

The V and J genes are TRBV19 and TRBJ2-6; TRBD1 might be the D (7 bases). Source material: peripheral blood. The clonotype was recovered from a man between 60 and 75 years old with COVID-19, enrolled during active disease. The CDR3 region is CASSGGTAGANVLTF. The CDR3 DNA follows: TGTGCCAGTAGTGGAGGGACAGCCGGGGCCAACGTCCTGACTTTC.